This TCR beta chain was recovered during a study of early T cells in non-severe SARS-CoV-2 infection. Study at large: The authors sequenced bulk RNA from unsorted whole blood, leaving chains unpaired.

TCRdb ran MiXCR on the 5' RACE reads and lists one entry per CDR3 protein. Altogether tens of thousands of distinct CDR3 sequences are present, over 9% being singletons, with the ten largest covering under 10%. Broader study findings: The study's VDJdb matching favored anti-spike CD8 responses and missed private and CD4 specificities.

With respect to this clonotype: Its target is not known.

This CDR3 has 14 amino acids. This receptor was taken from an adult who was a healthcare worker with PCR-confirmed SARS-CoV-2 infection or an uninfected control (not recorded which). The V call is TRBV21-1, the J call TRBJ1-6; the D call TRBD1 from the table was never checked on the DNA. TRBV21-1 is designated a pseudogene. The sample in question was whole blood, obtained at baseline. The CDR3 bases are TGTGCCAGCAGCAAAAGGGGACAGAATTCACCCCTCCACTTT. As protein: CASSKRGQNSPLHF.